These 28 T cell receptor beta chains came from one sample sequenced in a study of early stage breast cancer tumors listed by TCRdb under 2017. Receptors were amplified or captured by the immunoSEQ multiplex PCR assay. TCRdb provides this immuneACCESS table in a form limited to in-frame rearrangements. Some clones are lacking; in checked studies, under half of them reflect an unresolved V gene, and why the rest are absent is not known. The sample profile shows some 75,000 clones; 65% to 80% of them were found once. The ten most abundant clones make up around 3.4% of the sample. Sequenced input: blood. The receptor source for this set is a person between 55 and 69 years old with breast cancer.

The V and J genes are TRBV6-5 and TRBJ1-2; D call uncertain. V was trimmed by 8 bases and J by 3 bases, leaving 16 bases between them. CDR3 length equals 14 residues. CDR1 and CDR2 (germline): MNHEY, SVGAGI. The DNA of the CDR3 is TGTGCCAGCGGAGACCCCCGGGCCCACTATGGCTACACCTTC. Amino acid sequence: CASGDPRAHYGYTF.

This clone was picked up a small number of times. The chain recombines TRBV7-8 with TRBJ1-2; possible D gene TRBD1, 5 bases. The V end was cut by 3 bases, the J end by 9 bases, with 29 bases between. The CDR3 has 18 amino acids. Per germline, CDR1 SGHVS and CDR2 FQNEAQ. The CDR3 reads CASSLTSTSRSPRECYTF. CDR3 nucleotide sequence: TGTGCCAGCAGCTTGACATCTACCTCTCGCAGCCCCAGGGAATGCTACACCTTC. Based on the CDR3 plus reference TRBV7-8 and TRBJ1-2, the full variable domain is GAGVSQSPRYKVAKRGQDVALRCDPISGHVSLFWYQQALGQGPEFLTYFQNEAQLDKSGLPSDRFFAERPEGSVSTLKIQRTQQEDSAVYLCASSLTSTSRSPRECYTFGSGTRLTVV.

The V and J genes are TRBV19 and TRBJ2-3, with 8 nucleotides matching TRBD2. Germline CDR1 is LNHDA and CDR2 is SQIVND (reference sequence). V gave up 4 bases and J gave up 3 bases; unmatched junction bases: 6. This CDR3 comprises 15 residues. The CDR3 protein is CASSTLAVGTDTQYF. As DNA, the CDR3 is TGTGCCAGTAGTACACTAGCGGTGGGTACAGATACGCAGTATTTT.

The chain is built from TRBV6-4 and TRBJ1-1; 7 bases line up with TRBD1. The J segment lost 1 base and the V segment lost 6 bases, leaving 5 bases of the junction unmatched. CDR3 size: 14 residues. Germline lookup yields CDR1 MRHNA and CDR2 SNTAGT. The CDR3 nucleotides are TGTGCCAGCAGGGTGACAGGGACGAACACTGAAGCTTTCTTT. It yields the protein CASRVTGTNTEAFF.

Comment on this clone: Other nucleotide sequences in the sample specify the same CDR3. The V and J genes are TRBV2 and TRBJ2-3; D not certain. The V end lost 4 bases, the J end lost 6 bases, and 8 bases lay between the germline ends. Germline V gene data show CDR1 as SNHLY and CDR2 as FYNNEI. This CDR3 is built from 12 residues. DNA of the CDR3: TGTGCCAGCAGTGGTTCCCTCGATACGCAGTATTTT. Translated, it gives CASSGSLDTQYF. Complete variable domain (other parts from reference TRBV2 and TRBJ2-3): EPEVTQTPSHQVTQMGQEVILRCVPISNHLYFYWYRQILGQKVEFLVSFYNNEISEKSEIFDDQFSVERPDGSNFTLKIRSTKLEDSAMYFCASSGSLDTQYFGPGTRLTVL.

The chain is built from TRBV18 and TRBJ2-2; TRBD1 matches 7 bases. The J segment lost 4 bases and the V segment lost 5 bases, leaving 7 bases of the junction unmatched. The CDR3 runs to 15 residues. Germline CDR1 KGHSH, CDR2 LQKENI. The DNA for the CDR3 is TGTGCCAGCTCAACTGGACAGGTGCCCACCGGGGAGCTGTTTTTT. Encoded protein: CASSTGQVPTGELFF.

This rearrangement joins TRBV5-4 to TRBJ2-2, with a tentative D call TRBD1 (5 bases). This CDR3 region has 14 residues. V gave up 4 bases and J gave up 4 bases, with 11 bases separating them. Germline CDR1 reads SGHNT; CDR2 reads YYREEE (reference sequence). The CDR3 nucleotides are TGTGCCAGCAGCACGAGCAGGGTCACCGGGGAGCTGTTTTTT. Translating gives CASSTSRVTGELFF.

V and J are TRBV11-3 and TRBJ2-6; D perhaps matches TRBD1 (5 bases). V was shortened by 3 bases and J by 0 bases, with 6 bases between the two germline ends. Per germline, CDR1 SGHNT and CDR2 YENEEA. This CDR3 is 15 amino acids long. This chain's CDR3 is CASSLTVSGANVLTF. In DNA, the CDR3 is TGTGCCAGCAGCTTGACAGTCTCTGGGGCCAACGTCCTGACTTTC.

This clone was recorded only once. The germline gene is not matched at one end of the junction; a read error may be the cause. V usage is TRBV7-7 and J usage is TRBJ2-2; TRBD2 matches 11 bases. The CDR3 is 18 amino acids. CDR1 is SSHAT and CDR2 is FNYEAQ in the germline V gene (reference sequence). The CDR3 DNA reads TGTGCTAGCAGCTTAAGACTAGCGGGACCACGTGAGACCGGGGAGCTGTTTTTT. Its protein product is CASSLRLAGPRETGELFF.

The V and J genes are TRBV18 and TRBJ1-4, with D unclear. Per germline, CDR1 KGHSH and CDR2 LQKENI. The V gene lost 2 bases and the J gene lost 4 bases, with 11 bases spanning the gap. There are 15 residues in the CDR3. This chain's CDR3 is CASSPTGEVNEKLFF. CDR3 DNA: TGTGCCAGCTCACCAACCGGGGAGGTTAATGAAAAACTGTTTTTT.

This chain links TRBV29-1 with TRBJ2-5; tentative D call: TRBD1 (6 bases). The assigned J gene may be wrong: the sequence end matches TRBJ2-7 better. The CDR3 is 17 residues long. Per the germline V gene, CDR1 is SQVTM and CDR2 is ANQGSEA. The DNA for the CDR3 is TGCAGCGTTGTTTGGGGTCTCGATCAGGGGTTGGGCTACGAGCAGTACTTC. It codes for CSVVWGLDQGLGYEQYF.

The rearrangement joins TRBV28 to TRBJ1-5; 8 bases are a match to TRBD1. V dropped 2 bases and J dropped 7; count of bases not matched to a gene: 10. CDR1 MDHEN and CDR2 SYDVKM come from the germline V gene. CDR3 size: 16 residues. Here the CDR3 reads CASSLARTGQTQPQHF. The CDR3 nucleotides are TGTGCCAGCAGTTTAGCAAGGACAGGGCAGACCCAGCCCCAGCATTTT.

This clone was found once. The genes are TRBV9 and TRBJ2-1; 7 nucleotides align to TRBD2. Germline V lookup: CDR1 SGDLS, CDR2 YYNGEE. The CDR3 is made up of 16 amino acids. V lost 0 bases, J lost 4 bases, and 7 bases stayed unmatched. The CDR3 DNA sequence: TGTGCCAGCAGCGTAGACTACGGCGGGGGTTACAATGAGCAGTTCTTC. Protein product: CASSVDYGGGYNEQFF.

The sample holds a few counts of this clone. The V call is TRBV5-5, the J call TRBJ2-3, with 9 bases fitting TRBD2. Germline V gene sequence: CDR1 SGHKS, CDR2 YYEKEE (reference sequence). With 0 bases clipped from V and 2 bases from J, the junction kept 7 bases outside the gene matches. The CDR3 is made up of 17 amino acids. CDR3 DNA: TGTGCCAGCAGCTTGGAGGAGCGGGGGGTCCACACAGATACGCAGTATTTT. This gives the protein CASSLEERGVHTDTQYF.

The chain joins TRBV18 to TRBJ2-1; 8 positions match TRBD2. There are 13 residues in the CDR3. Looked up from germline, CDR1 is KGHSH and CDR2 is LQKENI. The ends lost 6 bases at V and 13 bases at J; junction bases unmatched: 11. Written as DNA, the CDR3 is TGTGCCAGCTCGCGAAACAGCGGGAGCGAACAGTTCTTC. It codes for CASSRNSGSEQFF. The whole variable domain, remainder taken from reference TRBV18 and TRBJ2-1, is NAGVMQNPRHLVRRRGQEARLRCSPMKGHSHVYWYRQLPEEGLKFMVYLQKENIIDESGMPKERFSAEFPKEGPSILRIQQVVRGDSAAYFCASSRNSGSEQFFGPGTRLTVL.

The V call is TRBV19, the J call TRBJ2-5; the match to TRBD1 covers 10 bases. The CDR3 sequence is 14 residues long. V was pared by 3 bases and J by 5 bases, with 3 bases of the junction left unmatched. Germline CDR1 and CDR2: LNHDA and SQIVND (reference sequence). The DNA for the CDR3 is TGTGCCAGTAGTATGACAGGGGGCGCGGAGACCCAGTACTTC. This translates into CASSMTGGAETQYF.

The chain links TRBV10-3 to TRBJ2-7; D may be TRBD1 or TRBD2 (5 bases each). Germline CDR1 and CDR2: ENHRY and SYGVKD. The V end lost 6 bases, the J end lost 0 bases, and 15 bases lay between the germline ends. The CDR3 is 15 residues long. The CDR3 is CAIRSDSGSSYEQYF. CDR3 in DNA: TGTGCCATCAGGTCCGACAGCGGAAGCTCCTACGAGCAGTACTTC.

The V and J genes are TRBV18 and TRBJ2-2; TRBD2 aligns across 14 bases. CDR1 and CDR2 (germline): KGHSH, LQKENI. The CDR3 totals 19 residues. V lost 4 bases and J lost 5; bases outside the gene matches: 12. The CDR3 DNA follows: TGTGCCAGCTCACTCCTGGGACTAGCGGGAGATATGAAAACCGGGGAGCTGTTTTTT. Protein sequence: CASSLLGLAGDMKTGELFF.

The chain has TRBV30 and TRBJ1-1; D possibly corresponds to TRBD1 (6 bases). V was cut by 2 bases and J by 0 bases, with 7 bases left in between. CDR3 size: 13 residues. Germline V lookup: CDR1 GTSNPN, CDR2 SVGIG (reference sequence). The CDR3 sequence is CAWSTGMNTEAFF. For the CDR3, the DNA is TGTGCCTGGAGTACAGGGATGAACACTGAAGCTTTCTTT.

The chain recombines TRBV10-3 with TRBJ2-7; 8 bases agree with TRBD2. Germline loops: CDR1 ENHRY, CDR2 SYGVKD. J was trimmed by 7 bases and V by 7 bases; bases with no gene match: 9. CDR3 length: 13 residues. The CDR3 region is CAIKERESAEQYF. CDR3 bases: TGTGCCATCAAGGAGCGGGAGTCGGCAGAGCAGTACTTC.

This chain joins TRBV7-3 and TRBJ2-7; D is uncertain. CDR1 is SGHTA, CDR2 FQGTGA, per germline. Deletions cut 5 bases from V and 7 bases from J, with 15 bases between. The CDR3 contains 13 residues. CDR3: CASSSHAGLEQYF. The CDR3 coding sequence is TGTGCCAGCAGCAGCCATGCAGGCCTTGAGCAGTACTTC.

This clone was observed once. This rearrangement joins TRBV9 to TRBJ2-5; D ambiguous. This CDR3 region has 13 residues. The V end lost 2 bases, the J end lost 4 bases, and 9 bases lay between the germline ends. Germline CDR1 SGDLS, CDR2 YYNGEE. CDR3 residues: CASSVGMAETQYF. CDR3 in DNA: TGTGCCAGCAGCGTGGGGATGGCAGAGACCCAGTACTTC.

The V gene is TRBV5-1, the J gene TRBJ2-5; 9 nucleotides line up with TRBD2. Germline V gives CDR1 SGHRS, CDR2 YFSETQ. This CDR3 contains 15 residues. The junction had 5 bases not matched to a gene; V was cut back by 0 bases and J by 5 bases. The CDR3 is CASSLELAGVETQYF. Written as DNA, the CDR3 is TGCGCCAGCAGCTTGGAGTTAGCGGGAGTTGAGACCCAGTACTTC.

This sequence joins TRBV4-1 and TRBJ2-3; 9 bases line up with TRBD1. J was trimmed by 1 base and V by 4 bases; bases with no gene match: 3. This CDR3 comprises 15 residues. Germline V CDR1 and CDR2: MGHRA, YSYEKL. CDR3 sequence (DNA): TGCGCCAGCAGCCGGGGACAGGGCCGCACAGATACGCAGTATTTT. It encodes CASSRGQGRTDTQYF.

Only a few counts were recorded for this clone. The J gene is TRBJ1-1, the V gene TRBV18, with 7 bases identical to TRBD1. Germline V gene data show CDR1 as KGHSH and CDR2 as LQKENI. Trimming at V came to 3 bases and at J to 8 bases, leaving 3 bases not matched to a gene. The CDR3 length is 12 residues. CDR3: CASSPGQPEAFF. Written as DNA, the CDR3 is TGTGCCAGCTCACCGGGACAGCCAGAAGCTTTCTTT.

The CDR3 spells CASSGVQGVGQETQYF. The CDR3, as DNA: TGTGCCAGCAGTGGGGTACAGGGGGTAGGGCAAGAGACCCAGTACTTC. The rearrangement links TRBV6-1 to TRBJ2-5; 8 bases fit TRBD1. The V gene end was trimmed by 4 bases and the J gene end by 2 bases; junction bases not matched to a gene: 9. The CDR3 is 16 amino acids. In germline, CDR1 is MNHNS, CDR2 SASEGT.

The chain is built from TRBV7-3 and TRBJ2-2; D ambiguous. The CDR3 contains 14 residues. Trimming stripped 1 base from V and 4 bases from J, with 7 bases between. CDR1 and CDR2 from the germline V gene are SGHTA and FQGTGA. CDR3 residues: CASSLRAVTGELFF. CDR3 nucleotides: TGTGCCAGCAGCTTAAGGGCGGTCACCGGGGAGCTGTTTTTT. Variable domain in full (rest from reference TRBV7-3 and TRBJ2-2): GAGVSQTPSNKVTEKGKYVELRCDPISGHTALYWYRQSLGQGPEFLIYFQGTGAADDSGLPNDRFFAVRPEGSVSTLKIQRTERGDSAVYLCASSLRAVTGELFFGEGSRLTVL.

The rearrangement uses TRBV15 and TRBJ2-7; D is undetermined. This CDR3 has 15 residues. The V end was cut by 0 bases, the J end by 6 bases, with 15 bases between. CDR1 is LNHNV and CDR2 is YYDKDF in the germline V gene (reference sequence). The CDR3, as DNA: TGTGCCACCAGCAGAGAACCCCTGACCGCAGTCGAGCAGTACTTC. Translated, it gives CATSREPLTAVEQYF.